The next 10 T cell receptor beta chains were all read from a single sample in a study of T cell responses to AZD1222 COVID-19 vaccine. Profiling relied on immunoSEQ multiplex PCR, and the TCRdb table lists in-frame clones only, not all of them. This table holds more than 100,000 clones, about 92% found once. Material: peripheral blood, obtained 28 days after the second AZD1222 dose. These TCRs come from an adult who received the AZD1222 COVID-19 vaccine.

CDR3 sequence (DNA): TGTGCCAGCTCACCAGGGACTAGCGGGCCAGCAGATACGCAGTATTTT. Translated, it gives CASSPGTSGPADTQYF. The chain is built from TRBV18 and TRBJ2-3; 12 bases match TRBD2. V gave up 2 bases and J gave up 4 bases; unmatched junction bases: 4. The CDR3 extends over 16 amino acids. Germline V CDR1 and CDR2: KGHSH, LQKENI.

The V and J genes are TRBV2 and TRBJ1-1; D unclear. CDR1 and CDR2 from the germline V gene are SNHLY and FYNNEI. CDR3 length equals 15 residues. With 6 bases removed from V and 5 bases from J, the gap between germline ends came to 19 bases. CDR3 DNA: TGTGCCAGCAGGAACAAAAGGACTCCGGGTACTGAAGCTTTCTTT. Translation: CASRNKRTPGTEAFF.

The V call is TRBV2, the J call TRBJ1-5, with 7 bases lining up with TRBD1. Germline loops: CDR1 SNHLY, CDR2 FYNNEI. V shed 6 bases, J shed 3 bases, and the junction held 8 bases outside the gene matches. This CDR3 spans 15 amino acids. The CDR3 DNA reads as TGTGCCAGCAGGACAGCGACAGGGCTCAATCAGCCCCAGCATTTT. Protein: CASRTATGLNQPQHF.

The rearrangement uses TRBV7-9 and TRBJ2-5; TRBD2 might be the D (7 bases). Germline V gene data show CDR1 as SEHNR and CDR2 as FQNEAQ (reference sequence). CDR3 size: 15 residues. V was trimmed by 7 bases and J by 5 bases, leaving 20 bases between them. The CDR3 nucleotides are TGTGCCAGCAAGGGAGGGGACACACTGGAGGAGACCCAGTACTTC. This codes for CASKGGDTLEETQYF. Filled out from reference TRBV7-9 and TRBJ2-5, the complete variable domain reads DTGVSQNPRHKITKRGQNVTFRCDPISEHNRLYWYRQTLGQGPEFLTYFQNEAQLEKSRLLSDRFSAERPKGSFSTLEIQRTEQGDSAMYLCASKGGDTLEETQYFGPGTRLLVL.

There are a few counts of this clone. This sequence joins TRBV2 and TRBJ1-4, with a possible D match to TRBD1 (6 bases). Trimming left V 6 bases short and J 0 bases short, with 8 bases between. Germline V gene sequence: CDR1 SNHLY, CDR2 FYNNEI. CDR3 length: 14 amino acids. The CDR3 here is CASSGQSTNEKLFF. In nucleotides, the CDR3 is TGTGCCAGCAGCGGACAGTCAACTAATGAAAAACTGTTTTTT.

This rearrangement joins TRBV20-1 to TRBJ2-5; TRBD1 is a possible D gene (7 bases). Per the germline V gene, CDR1 is DFQATT and CDR2 is SNEGSKA (reference sequence). This CDR3 comprises 11 residues. The V end lost 7 bases, the J end lost 3 bases, and 9 bases lay between the germline ends. CDR3 DNA: TGCAGTGGCAGGGGGGAAGAGACCCAGTACTTC. As protein: CSGRGEETQYF.

The chain links TRBV30 to TRBJ1-5, with D perhaps TRBD1 (5 bases). V lost 5 bases, J lost 11 bases, and 7 bases lay in between. CDR1 and CDR2 (germline): GTSNPN, SVGIG (reference sequence). CDR3 length: 9 residues. CDR3 nucleotides: TGTGCCTGGGGCAGGGCCCAGCATTTT. This sequence encodes CAWGRAQHF. The complete variable domain, with remaining parts taken from reference TRBV30 and TRBJ1-5, reads SQTIHQWPATLVQPVGSPLSLECTVEGTSNPNLYWYRQAAGRGLQLLFYSVGIGQISSEVPQNLSASRPQDRQFILSSKKLLLSDSGFYLCAWGRAQHFGDGTRLSIL.

This chain joins TRBV19 and TRBJ1-2; TRBD1 might be the D (5 bases). The CDR3 loop spans 15 amino acids. Germline assignment: CDR1 LNHDA and CDR2 SQIVND (reference sequence). Trimming removed 1 base at V and 3 bases at J, with 12 bases between. The CDR3 is CASSIVAGTYYGYTF. DNA for the CDR3: TGTGCCAGTAGTATAGTGGCAGGGACCTACTATGGCTACACCTTC. Looking up the rest from reference TRBV19 and TRBJ1-2 gives the full variable domain: DGGITQSPKYLFRKEGQNVTLSCEQNLNHDAMYWYRQDPGQGLRLIYYSQIVNDFQKGDIAEGYSVSREKKESFPLTVTSAQKNPTAFYLCASSIVAGTYYGYTFGSGTRLTVV.

The V call is TRBV7-8, the J call TRBJ2-5; no reliable D call. This CDR3 contains 15 residues. Germline V gene sequence: CDR1 SGHVS, CDR2 FQNEAQ. The germline V and J ends were trimmed by 1 base and 2 bases, with 11 bases remaining between them. CDR3 residues: CASSLGAAQQETQYF. As DNA, the CDR3 is TGTGCCAGCAGCTTAGGAGCAGCGCAACAAGAGACCCAGTACTTC.

The V call is TRBV18, the J call TRBJ2-7; TRBD2 is a possible D gene (5 bases). The CDR3 sequence is 14 residues long. Trimming took 5 bases from V and 0 from J, leaving 11 bases between them. The V gene's germline CDR1 is KGHSH and CDR2 LQKENI. The DNA of the CDR3 is TGTGCCAGCTCATTCAGCGGAGCCTCCTACGAGCAGTACTTC. Its translation is CASSFSGASYEQYF.